Sequencing of this TCR beta chain was carried out in a study of CD8 T cells in ankylosing spondylitis. Germline V gene sequence: CDR1 MNHEY, CDR2 SVGAGI. The CDR3 contains 16 residues. Unmatched junction bases numbered 4, after V lost 2 bases and J lost 2 bases. One entry per CDR3 protein, called by TCRdb with MiXCR from the 5' RACE reads. The sample shows about 44,000 distinct CDR3 sequences, approximately 10% of them seen only once. This chain uses TRBV6-5 with TRBJ1-2; 11 nucleotides line up with TRBD1. Material for sequencing was blood, either unsorted or a sorted T cell fraction (not recorded which). The sequence was collected from a male donor with ankylosing spondylitis or in good health (not recorded which). The DNA of the CDR3 is TGTGCCAGCAGTTACCGAAGGACAGGGGGCAACTATGGCTACACCTTC. It encodes CASSYRRTGGNYGYTF.